The rows below give T cell receptor beta chains drawn from one sample of a study of blood T cell repertoires in COVID-19. Sequencing was performed with immunoSEQ multiplex PCR; in TCRdb, only in-frame clones are kept and a portion is missing. Of about 120,000 clones listed, 75% to 90% were seen once; the top ten hold 25% to 30%. Sequencing used peripheral blood. The receptors shown here come from a man in his 70s with active or convalescent COVID-19. Each CDR3 is given with its conserved first and last residue. The D gene is left open where the match is weak. Not every row has a clone size; where given, it reads once, few, many or a size class.

TRBV21-1	TRBJ1-2	.	.	CASSKLGTARDYGYTF	TGTGCCAGCAGCAAACTGGGGACAGCAAGAGACTATGGCTACACCTTC
TRBV7-2	TRBJ2-1	.	TRBD1	CASSLRWTGGGYEQFF	TGTGCCAGCAGCTTAAGGTGGACAGGGGGCGGGTATGAGCAGTTCTTC
TRBV10-3	TRBJ2-2	.	.	CAISRQGEAGELFF	TGTGCCATCAGTAGACAAGGGGAGGCCGGGGAGCTGTTTTTT
TRBV21-1	TRBJ2-1	.	.	CANPGQSWTSGSDEQFF	TGTGCCAACCCGGGACAGTCTTGGACTAGCGGGAGTGATGAGCAGTTCTTC
TRBV7-9	TRBJ2-7	.	TRBD2	CASSPRSLAGALGEQYF	TGTGCCAGCAGCCCAAGGAGTCTAGCGGGGGCCCTGGGGGAGCAGTACTTC
TRBV19	TRBJ2-1	.	TRBD2	CASSIRAGGGVSEQFF	TGTGCCAGTAGTATTCGAGCGGGAGGCGGAGTAAGTGAGCAGTTCTTC
TRBV28	TRBJ2-3	.	TRBD2	CASTFLLTSGSTDTQYF	TGTGCCAGCACCTTCCTACTGACTAGCGGGAGCACAGATACGCAGTATTTT
TRBV3-1/TRBV3-2	TRBJ2-1	.	TRBD2	CASSQLAASYNEQFF	TGTGCCAGCAGCCAGCTAGCGGCCTCCTACAATGAGCAGTTCTTC
TRBV7-8	TRBJ1-2	.	.	CASSLAVQDYGYTF	TGTGCCAGCAGCTTAGCGGTACAGGACTATGGCTACACCTTC
TRBV28	TRBJ2-1	few	.	CATSRLSLLYNEQFF	TGTGCAACGAGCCGACTTTCCCTACTTTACAATGAGCAGTTCTTC
TRBV11-2	TRBJ2-2	.	.	CASSFAGKDGELFF	TGTGCCAGCAGCTTCGCAGGGAAGGACGGGGAGCTGTTTTTT
TRBV28	TRBJ2-4	.	TRBD1	CASSQQGALSENIQYF	TGTGCCAGCAGTCAACAGGGGGCCCTCTCTGAAAACATTCAGTACTTC
TRBV7-2	TRBJ2-1	few	TRBD2	CASRRPGGNEQFF	TGTGCCAGCAGGCGCCCGGGGGGCAATGAGCAGTTCTTC
TRBV23-1	TRBJ2-1	.	TRBD2	CASSQRLAGVSYNEQFF	TGCGCCAGCAGTCAACGACTAGCGGGAGTATCCTACAATGAGCAGTTCTTC
TRBV24-1	TRBJ1-6	.	.	CATSDSGNSPLHF	TGTGCCACCAGTGATTCAGGGAATTCACCCCTCCACTTT
TRBV2	TRBJ1-1	.	.	CASSDLNTEAFF	TGTGCCAGCAGTGACCTTAACACTGAAGCTTTCTTT
TRBV28	TRBJ1-2	.	.	CASSNTGTLYGYTF	TGTGCCAGCAGTAACACCGGGACACTCTATGGCTACACCTTC
TRBV6-5	TRBJ1-2	.	TRBD1	CASSSLDRGLGYTF	TGTGCCAGCAGTTCTCTGGACAGGGGGCTTGGCTACACCTTC
TRBV28	TRBJ1-1	.	.	CASCDTNTEAFF	TGTGCCAGCTGTGACACGAACACTGAAGCTTTCTTT
TRBV6-5	TRBJ2-7	.	.	CASSSRSYEQYF	TGTGCCAGCAGCAGTCGATCCTACGAGCAGTACTTC
TRBV19	TRBJ2-1	.	TRBD2	CASSPGTSGIYNEQFF	TGTGCCAGTAGTCCCGGGACTAGCGGGATTTACAATGAGCAGTTCTTC
TRBV7-2	TRBJ2-3	.	TRBD1	CASSLRTGGTDTQYF	TGTGCCAGCAGCTTAAGGACAGGGGGCACAGATACGCAGTATTTT
TRBV28	TRBJ2-3	few	.	CAISSYYRGSTDTQYF	TGTGCCATCTCCTCTTACTATAGAGGGAGCACAGATACGCAGTATTTT
TRBV5-1	TRBJ2-3	.	.	CASSLGVAASTDTQYF	TGCGCCAGCAGCTTGGGGGTAGCGGCTAGCACAGATACGCAGTATTTT
TRBV19	TRBJ1-1	.	.	CASSLEGMWNTEAFF	TGTGCCAGCTCTCTGGAGGGGATGTGGAACACTGAAGCTTTCTTT
TRBV30	TRBJ2-7	once	TRBD2	CAWSGLAYEQYF	TGTGCCTGGAGTGGACTAGCTTATGAGCAGTACTTC
TRBV6-1	TRBJ1-6	once	.	CASSEVGGTGSPLHF	TGTGCCAGCAGTGAAGTAGGAGGAACTGGTTCACCCCTCCACTTT
TRBV2	TRBJ1-1	.	TRBD1	CASSVGQGTRTEAFF	TGTGCCAGCAGTGTGGGACAGGGGACCCGCACTGAAGCTTTCTTT
TRBV7-2	TRBJ2-4	.	TRBD2	CASSLGGSGRGNIQYF	TGTGCCAGCAGCTTAGGAGGTAGCGGGAGAGGGAACATTCAGTACTTC
TRBV6-6	TRBJ1-5	.	TRBD1	CASGTGEQPQHF	TGTGCCTCGGGGACAGGGGAACAGCCCCAGCATTTT
TRBV6-5	TRBJ1-5	few	.	CASIPSGDMSPQHF	TGTGCCAGCATACCTTCAGGGGATATGAGCCCCCAGCATTTT
TRBV6-5	TRBJ2-1	once	.	CASSYSGASYNEQFF	TGTGCCAGCAGTTACTCAGGGGCTTCTTACAATGAGCAGTTCTTC
TRBV28	TRBJ2-7	.	.	CASGRAYEQYF	TGTGCCAGCGGGCGCGCCTACGAGCAGTACTTC
TRBV19	TRBJ2-5	.	TRBD2	CASRMTSVSQETQYF	TGTGCCAGTAGAATGACTAGCGTATCGCAAGAGACCCAGTACTTC
TRBV5-8	TRBJ2-5	.	TRBD1	CASSLQGKETQYF	TGTGCCAGCAGCTTACAGGGGAAAGAGACCCAGTACTTC
TRBV16	TRBJ2-7	.	.	CASSQSQTWEQYF	TGTGCCAGCAGCCAATCGCAGACTTGGGAGCAGTACTTC
TRBV7-9	TRBJ2-1	.	TRBD2	CASSLGLAGVIEQFF	TGTGCCAGCAGCTTAGGACTAGCGGGAGTCATTGAGCAGTTCTTC
TRBV27	TRBJ2-7	.	TRBD2	CASSKGLAGGWSYEQYF	TGTGCCAGCAGTAAGGGACTAGCGGGAGGATGGTCCTACGAGCAGTACTTC
TRBV5-1	TRBJ2-3	.	.	CASSSIGGVGTDTQYF	TGCGCCAGCAGCTCGATAGGGGGGGTTGGCACAGATACGCAGTATTTT
TRBV28	TRBJ2-7	few	TRBD2	CASQSGNYEQYF	TGTGCCAGTCAAAGCGGGAACTACGAGCAGTACTTC
TRBV11-2	TRBJ1-6	few	TRBD1	CASRDRGQGDSPLHF	TGTGCCAGCAGGGACAGGGGGCAGGGGGACTCACCCCTCCACTTT
TRBV12-3/TRBV12-4	TRBJ1-3	few	.	CASSLAQGDTIYF	TGTGCCAGCAGTCTTGCACAGGGAGACACCATATATTTT
TRBV27	TRBJ2-2	.	TRBD2	CASSRVGSGSGFTGELFF	TGTGCCAGCAGTCGAGTGGGTAGCGGGAGTGGGTTCACCGGGGAGCTGTTTTTT
TRBV6-5	TRBJ2-1	.	.	CASSYSPGWSEQFF	TGTGCCAGCAGTTACTCCCCAGGGTGGAGTGAGCAGTTCTTC
TRBV27	TRBJ1-4	.	TRBD1	CASSATGGPTTNEKLFF	TGTGCCAGCAGTGCGACAGGGGGACCAACTACTAATGAAAAACTGTTTTTT
TRBV7-9	TRBJ2-5	.	.	CASSLVAAVTQYF	TGTGCCAGCAGCTTAGTAGCGGCCGTGACCCAGTACTTC
TRBV5-4	TRBJ2-7	once	.	CASSFGETWDEQYF	TGTGCCAGCAGCTTCGGGGAAACTTGGGACGAGCAGTACTTC
TRBV7-9	TRBJ2-1	.	.	CASSLGRGQFF	TGTGCCAGCAGCTTAGGACGGGGGCAGTTCTTC